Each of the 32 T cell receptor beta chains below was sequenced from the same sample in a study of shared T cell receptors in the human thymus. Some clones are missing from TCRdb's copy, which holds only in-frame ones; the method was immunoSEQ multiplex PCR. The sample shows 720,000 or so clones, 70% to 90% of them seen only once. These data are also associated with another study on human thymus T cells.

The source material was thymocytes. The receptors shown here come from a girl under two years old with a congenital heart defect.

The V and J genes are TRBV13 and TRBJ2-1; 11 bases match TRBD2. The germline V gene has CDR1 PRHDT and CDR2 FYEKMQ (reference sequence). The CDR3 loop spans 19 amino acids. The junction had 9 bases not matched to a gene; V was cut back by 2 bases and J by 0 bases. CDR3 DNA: TGTGCCAGCAGCTTATTAGCGGGGGGGAGTTTTAGCTCCTACAATGAGCAGTTCTTC. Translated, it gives CASSLLAGGSFSSYNEQFF.

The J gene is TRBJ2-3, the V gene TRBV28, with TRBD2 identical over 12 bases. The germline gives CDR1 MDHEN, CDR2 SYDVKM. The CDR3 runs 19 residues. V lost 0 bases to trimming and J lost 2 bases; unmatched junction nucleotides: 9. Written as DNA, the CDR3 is TGTGCCAGCAGTTTATGCAAACTAGCGGGGGGCCCTTACACAGATACGCAGTATTTT. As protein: CASSLCKLAGGPYTDTQYF.

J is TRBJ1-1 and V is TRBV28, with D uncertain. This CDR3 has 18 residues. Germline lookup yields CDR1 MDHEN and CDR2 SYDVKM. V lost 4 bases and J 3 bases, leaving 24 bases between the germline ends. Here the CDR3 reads CASSSEPPAVGYHTEAFF. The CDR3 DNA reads TGTGCCAGCAGTTCCGAGCCGCCAGCGGTGGGGTACCACACTGAAGCTTTCTTT.

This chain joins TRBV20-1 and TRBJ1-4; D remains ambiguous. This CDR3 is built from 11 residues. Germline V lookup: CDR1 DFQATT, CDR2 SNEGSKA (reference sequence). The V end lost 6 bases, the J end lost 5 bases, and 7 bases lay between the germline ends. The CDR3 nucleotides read TGCAGTGCCAACAAGAATGAAAAACTGTTTTTT. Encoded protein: CSANKNEKLFF.

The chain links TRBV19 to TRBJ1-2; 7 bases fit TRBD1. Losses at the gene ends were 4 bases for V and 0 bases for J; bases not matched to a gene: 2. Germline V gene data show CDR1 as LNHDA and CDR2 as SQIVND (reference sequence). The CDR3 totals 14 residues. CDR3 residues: CASSRQGANYGYTF. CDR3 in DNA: TGTGCCAGTAGTAGGCAGGGGGCTAACTATGGCTACACCTTC.

The CDR3 DNA reads TGTGCCAGCAGTCCGGACAGGGTTTACGAGCAGTACTTC. It yields the protein CASSPDRVYEQYF. This chain joins TRBV6-5 and TRBJ2-7; 8 positions match TRBD1. Germline loops: CDR1 MNHEY, CDR2 SVGAGI. The CDR3 runs 13 residues. The V segment lost 5 bases and the J segment 4 bases; nucleotides outside the gene matches: 4.

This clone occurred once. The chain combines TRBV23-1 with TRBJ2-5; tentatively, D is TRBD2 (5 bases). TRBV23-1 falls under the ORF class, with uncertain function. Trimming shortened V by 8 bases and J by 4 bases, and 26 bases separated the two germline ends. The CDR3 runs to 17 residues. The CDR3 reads CASPSKRRATDGETQYF. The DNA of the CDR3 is TGCGCCAGCCCCTCCAAACGGCGGGCCACGGATGGAGAGACCCAGTACTTC.

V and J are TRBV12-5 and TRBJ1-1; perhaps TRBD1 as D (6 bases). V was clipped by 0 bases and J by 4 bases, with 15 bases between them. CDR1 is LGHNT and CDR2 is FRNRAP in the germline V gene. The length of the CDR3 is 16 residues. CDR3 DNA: TGTGCTAGTGGTTTGGTACGGAAGGGGGTCGGCACTGAAGCTTTCTTT. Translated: CASGLVRKGVGTEAFF. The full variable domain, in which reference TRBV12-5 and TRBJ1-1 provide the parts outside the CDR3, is DARVTQTPRHKVTEMGQEVTMRCQPILGHNTVFWYRQTMMQGLELLAYFRNRAPLDDSGMPKDRFSAEMPDATLATLKIQPSEPRDSAVYFCASGLVRKGVGTEAFFGQGTRLTVV.

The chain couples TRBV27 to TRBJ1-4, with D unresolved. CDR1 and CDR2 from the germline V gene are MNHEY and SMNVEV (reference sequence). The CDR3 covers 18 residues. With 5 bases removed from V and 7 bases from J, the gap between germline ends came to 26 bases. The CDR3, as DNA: TGTGCCAGCAGTAAAGTAGAACGACCGCCTGTCGGGGTTGAAAAACTGTTTTTT. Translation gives CASSKVERPPVGVEKLFF.

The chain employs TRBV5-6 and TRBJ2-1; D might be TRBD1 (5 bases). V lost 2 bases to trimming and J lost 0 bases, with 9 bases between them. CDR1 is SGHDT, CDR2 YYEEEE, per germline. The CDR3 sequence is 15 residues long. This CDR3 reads CASSLTGSSYNEQFF. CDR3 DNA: TGTGCCAGCAGCTTAACAGGTTCCTCCTACAATGAGCAGTTCTTC.

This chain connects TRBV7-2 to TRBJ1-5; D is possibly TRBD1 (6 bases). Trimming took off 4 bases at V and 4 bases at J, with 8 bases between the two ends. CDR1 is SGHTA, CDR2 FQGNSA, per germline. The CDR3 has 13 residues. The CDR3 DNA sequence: TGTGCCAGCAGCTCAGACAGGAATCAGCCCCAGCATTTT. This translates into CASSSDRNQPQHF.

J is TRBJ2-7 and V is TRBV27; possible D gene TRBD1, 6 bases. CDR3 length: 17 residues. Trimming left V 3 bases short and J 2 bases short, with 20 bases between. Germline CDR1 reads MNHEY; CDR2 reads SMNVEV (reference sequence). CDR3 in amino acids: CASSFGTSKSKPYEQYF. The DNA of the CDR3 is TGTGCCAGCAGTTTCGGGACATCGAAGTCTAAACCCTACGAGCAGTACTTC.

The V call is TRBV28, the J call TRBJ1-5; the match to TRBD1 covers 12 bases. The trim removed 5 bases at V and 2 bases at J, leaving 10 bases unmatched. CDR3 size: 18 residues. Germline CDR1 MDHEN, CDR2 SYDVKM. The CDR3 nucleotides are TGTGCCAGCAGTGAACCCCTCGGGACAGGGGGCGGCAATCAGCCCCAGCATTTT. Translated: CASSEPLGTGGGNQPQHF.

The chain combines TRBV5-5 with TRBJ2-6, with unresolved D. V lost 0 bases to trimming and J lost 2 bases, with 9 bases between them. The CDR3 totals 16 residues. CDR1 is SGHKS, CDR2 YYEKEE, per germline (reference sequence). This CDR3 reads CASSLGVRPGANVLTF. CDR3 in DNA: TGTGCCAGCAGCTTGGGGGTGCGGCCTGGGGCCAACGTCCTGACTTTC.

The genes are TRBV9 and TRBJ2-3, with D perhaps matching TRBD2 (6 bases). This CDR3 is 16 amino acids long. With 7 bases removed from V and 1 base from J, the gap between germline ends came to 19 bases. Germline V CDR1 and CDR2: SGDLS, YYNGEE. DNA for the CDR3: TGTGCCAGCCACCCGCGGGGAGACACTGGCACAGATACGCAGTATTTT. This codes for CASHPRGDTGTDTQYF.

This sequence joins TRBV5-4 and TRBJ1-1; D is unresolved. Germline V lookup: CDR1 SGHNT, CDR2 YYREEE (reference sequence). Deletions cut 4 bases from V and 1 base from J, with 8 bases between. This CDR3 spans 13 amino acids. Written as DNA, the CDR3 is TGTGCCAGCAGCGGCTGTGAGAACACTGAAGCTTTCTTT. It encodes CASSGCENTEAFF.

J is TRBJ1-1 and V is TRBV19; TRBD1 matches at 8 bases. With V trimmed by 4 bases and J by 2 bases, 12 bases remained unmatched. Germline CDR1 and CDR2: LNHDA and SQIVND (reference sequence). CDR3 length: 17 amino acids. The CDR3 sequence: CASSTLPSGTGNTEAFF. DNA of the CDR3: TGTGCCAGTAGTACGCTACCCTCCGGGACAGGAAACACTGAAGCTTTCTTT.

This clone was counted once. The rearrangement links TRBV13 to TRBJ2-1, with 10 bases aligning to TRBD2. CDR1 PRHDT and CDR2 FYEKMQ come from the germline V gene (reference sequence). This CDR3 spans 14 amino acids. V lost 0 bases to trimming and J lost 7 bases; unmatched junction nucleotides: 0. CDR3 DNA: TGTGCCAGCAGCTTAGGACTAGCGGGGAATGAGCAGTTCTTC. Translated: CASSLGLAGNEQFF.

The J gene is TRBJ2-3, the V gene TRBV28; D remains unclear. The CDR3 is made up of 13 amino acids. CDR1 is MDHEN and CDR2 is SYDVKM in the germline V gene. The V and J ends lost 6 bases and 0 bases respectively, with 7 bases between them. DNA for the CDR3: TGTGCCAGCAGCCGGTCCAGCACAGATACGCAGTATTTT. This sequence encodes CASSRSSTDTQYF. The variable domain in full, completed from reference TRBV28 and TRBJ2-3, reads DVKVTQSSRYLVKRTGEKVFLECVQDMDHENMFWYRQDPGLGLRLIYFSYDVKMKEKGDIPEGYSVSREKKERFSLILESASTNQTSMYLCASSRSSTDTQYFGPGTRLTVL.

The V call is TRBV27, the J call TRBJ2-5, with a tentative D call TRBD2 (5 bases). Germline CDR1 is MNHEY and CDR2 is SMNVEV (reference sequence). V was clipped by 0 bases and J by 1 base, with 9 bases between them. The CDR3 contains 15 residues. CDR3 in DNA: TGTGCCAGCAGTTTATCGAGTCTAGCCCAAGAGACCCAGTACTTC. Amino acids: CASSLSSLAQETQYF.

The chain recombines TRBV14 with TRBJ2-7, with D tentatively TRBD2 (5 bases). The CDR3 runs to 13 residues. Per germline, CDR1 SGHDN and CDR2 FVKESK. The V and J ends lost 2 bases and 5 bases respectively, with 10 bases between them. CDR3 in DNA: TGTGCCAGCAGCCAAAAGAGGAGGAACGAGCAGTACTTC. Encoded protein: CASSQKRRNEQYF.

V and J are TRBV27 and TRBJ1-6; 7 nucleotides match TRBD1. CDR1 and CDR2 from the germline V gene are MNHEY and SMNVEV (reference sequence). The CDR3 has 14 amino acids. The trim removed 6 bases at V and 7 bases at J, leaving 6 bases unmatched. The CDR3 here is CASRLGTANSPLHF. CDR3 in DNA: TGTGCCAGCAGACTAGGGACAGCCAATTCACCCCTCCACTTT.

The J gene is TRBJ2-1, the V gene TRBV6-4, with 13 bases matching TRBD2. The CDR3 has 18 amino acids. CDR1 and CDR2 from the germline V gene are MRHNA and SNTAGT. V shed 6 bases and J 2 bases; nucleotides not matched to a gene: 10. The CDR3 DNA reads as TGTGCCAGCAGCCTGACTAGCGGGGGGATCACACCCTACAATGAGCAGTTCTTC. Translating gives CASSLTSGGITPYNEQFF.

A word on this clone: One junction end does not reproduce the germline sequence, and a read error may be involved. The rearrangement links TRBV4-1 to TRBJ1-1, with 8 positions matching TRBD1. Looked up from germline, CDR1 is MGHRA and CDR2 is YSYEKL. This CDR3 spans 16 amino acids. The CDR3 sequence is CASSQEWTGKARAVAF. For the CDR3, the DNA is TGCGCCAGCAGCCAAGAATGGACAGGGAAAGCTCGAGCGGTTGCATTT.

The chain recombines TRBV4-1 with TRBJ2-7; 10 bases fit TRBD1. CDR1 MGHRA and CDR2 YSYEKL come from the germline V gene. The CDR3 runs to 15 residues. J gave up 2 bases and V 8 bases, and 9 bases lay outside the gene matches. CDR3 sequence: CASSVRDRGPYEQYF. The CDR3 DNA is TGCGCCAGCTCCGTACGTGACAGGGGGCCCTACGAGCAGTACTTC.

DNA for the CDR3: TGCGCCAGCAGCTTAAACCCGGGACAGGGGTCCTACGAGCAGTACTTC. Protein sequence: CASSLNPGQGSYEQYF. J is TRBJ2-7 and V is TRBV5-1; 10 bases are shared with TRBD1. V dropped 2 bases and J dropped 1; count of bases not matched to a gene: 6. The germline CDR1 and CDR2 sequences are SGHRS and YFSETQ. This CDR3 spans 16 amino acids.

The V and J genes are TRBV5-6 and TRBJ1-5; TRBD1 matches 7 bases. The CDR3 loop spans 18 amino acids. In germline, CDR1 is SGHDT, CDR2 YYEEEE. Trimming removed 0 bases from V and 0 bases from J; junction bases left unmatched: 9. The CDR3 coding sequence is TGTGCCAGCAGCTTGGGTACAGGGGACGATTATAGCAATCAGCCCCAGCATTTT. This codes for CASSLGTGDDYSNQPQHF.

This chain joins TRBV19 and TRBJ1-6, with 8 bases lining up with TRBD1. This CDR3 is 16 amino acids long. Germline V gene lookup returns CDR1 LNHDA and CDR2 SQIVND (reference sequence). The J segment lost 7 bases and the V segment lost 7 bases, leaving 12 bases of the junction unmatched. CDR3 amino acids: CASTGQYRTGNSPLHF. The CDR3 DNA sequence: TGTGCCAGTACCGGGCAGTATAGGACAGGGAATTCACCCCTCCACTTT. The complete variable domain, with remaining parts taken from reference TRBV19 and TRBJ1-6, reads DGGITQSPKYLFRKEGQNVTLSCEQNLNHDAMYWYRQDPGQGLRLIYYSQIVNDFQKGDIAEGYSVSREKKESFPLTVTSAQKNPTAFYLCASTGQYRTGNSPLHFGNGTRLTVT.

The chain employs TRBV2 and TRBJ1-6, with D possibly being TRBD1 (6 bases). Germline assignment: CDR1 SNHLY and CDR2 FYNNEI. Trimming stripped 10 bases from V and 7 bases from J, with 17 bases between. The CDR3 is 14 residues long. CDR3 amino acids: CAKRGTGENSPLHF. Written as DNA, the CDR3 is TGTGCCAAAAGGGGGACCGGGGAGAATTCACCCCTCCACTTT.

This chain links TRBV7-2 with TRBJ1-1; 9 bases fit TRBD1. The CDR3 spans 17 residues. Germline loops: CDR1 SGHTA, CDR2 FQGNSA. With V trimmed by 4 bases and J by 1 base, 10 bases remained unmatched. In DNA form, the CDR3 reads TGTGCCAGCAGCTCATTGGGACAGGGAGACACGAACACTGAAGCTTTCTTT. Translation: CASSSLGQGDTNTEAFF.

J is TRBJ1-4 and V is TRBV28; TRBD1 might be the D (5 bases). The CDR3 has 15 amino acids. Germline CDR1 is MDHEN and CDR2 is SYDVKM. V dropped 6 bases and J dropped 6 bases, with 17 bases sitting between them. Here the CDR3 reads CASSFTTGGDEKLFF. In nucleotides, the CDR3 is TGTGCCAGCAGCTTTACGACGGGGGGGGATGAAAAACTGTTTTTT.

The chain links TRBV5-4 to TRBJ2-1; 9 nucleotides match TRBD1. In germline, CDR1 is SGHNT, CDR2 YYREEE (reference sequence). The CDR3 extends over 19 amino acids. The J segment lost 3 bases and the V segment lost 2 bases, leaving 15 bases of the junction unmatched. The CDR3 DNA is TGTGCCAGCAGCTTAGGCGGGACAGGGCGAGCCAATCTCTACAATGAGCAGTTCTTC. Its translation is CASSLGGTGRANLYNEQFF.